A single T cell receptor (beta chain) is shown here with its context. Its antigen is as yet unknown. These data are taken from a study of response to subunit inactivated influenza vaccine. Study observations and caveats: Few new T cells, the authors suggested, are recruited by each seasonal influenza vaccination.

TCRdb re-analysed the RT-PCR reads in MiXCR, keeping a single row per CDR3 protein. The sample has some 190,000 distinct CDR3 sequences, about an eighth seen once. V was pared by 2 bases and J by 4 bases, with 6 bases between. Germline values: CDR1 MNHEY, CDR2 SVGEGT. There are 14 residues in the CDR3. The chain recombines TRBV6-2 or TRBV6-3 with TRBJ2-6; D remains unclear. The source of this sequence is a man aged 50 to 60 who received an inactivated influenza vaccine. The specimen comprised CD8+ T cells sorted from PBMCs, sampled roughly 5 days after vaccination. CDR3 in amino acids: CASSYVSGANVLTF. In DNA, the CDR3 is TGTGCCAGCAGTTACGTTTCCGGGGCCAACGTCCTGACTTTC.